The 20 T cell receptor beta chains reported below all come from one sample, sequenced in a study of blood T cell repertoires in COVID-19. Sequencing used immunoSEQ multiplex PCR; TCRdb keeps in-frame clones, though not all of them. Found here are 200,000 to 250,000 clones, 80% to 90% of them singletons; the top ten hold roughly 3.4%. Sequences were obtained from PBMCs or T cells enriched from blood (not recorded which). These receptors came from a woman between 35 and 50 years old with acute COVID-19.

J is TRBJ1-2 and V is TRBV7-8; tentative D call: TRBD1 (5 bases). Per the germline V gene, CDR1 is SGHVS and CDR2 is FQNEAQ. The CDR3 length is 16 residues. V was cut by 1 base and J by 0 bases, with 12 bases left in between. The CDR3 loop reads CASSLESIRANYGYTF. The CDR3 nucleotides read TGTGCCAGCAGCTTAGAGAGTATCAGGGCTAACTATGGCTACACCTTC.

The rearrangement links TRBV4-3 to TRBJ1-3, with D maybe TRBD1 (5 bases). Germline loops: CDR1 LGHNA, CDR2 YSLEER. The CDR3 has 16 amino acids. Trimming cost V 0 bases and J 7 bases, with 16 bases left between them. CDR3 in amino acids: CASSQEQGTWTNTIYF. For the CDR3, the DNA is TGCGCCAGCAGCCAAGAACAAGGGACTTGGACGAACACCATATATTTT.

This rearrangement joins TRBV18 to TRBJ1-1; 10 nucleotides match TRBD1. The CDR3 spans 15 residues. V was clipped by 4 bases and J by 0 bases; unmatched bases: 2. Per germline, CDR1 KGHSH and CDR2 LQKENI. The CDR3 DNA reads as TGTGCCAGCTCACGGGGGACAGGGGTGAACACTGAAGCTTTCTTT. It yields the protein CASSRGTGVNTEAFF. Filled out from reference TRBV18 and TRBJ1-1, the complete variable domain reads NAGVMQNPRHLVRRRGQEARLRCSPMKGHSHVYWYRQLPEEGLKFMVYLQKENIIDESGMPKERFSAEFPKEGPSILRIQQVVRGDSAAYFCASSRGTGVNTEAFFGQGTRLTVV.

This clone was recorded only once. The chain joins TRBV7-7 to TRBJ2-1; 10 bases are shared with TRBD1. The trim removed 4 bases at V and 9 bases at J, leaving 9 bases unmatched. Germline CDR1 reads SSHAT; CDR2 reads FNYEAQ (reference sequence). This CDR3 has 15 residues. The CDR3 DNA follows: TGTGCCAGCAGCTCTGGAAGACAGGGGGCAAGTGAGCAGTTCTTC. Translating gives CASSSGRQGASEQFF. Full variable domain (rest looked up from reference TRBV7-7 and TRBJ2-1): GAGVSQSPRYKVTKRGQDVTLRCDPISSHATLYWYQQALGQGPEFLTYFNYEAQPDKSGLPSDRFSAERPEGSISTLTIQRTEQRDSAMYRCASSSGRQGASEQFFGPGTRLTVL.

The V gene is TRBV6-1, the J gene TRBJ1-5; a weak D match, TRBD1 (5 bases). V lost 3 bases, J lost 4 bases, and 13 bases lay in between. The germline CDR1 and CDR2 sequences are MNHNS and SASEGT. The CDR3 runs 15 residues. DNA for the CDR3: TGTGCCAGCAGTGAGGTCAGGGCGGTGAATCAGCCCCAGCATTTT. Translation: CASSEVRAVNQPQHF.

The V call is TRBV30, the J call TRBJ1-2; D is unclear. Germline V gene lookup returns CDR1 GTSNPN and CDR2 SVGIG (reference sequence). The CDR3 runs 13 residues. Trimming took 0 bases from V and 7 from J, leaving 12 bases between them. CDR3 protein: CAWSVVRGGGYTF. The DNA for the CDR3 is TGTGCCTGGAGTGTAGTCCGGGGTGGTGGCTACACCTTC.

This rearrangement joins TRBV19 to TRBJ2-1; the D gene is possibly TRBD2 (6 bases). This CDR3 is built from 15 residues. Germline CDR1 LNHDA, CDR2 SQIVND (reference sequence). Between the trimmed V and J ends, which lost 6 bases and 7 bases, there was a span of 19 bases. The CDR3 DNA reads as TGTGCCAGTAGAGGGGCGGGGACCCCTTTTAATGAGCAGTTCTTC. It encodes CASRGAGTPFNEQFF.

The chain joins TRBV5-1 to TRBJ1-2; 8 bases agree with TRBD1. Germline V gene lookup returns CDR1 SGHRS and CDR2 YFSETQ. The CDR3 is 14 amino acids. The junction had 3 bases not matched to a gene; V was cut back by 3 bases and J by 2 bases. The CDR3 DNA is TGCGCCAGCAGCTCTCGGACAGGGAACTATGGCTACACCTTC. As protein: CASSSRTGNYGYTF.

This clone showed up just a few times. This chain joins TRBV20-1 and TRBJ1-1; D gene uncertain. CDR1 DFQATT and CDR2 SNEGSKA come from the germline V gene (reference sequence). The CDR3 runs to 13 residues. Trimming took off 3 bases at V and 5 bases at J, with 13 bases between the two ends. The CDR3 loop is CSASSGRETEAFF. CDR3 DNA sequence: TGCAGTGCTAGTTCCGGGAGGGAAACTGAAGCTTTCTTT.

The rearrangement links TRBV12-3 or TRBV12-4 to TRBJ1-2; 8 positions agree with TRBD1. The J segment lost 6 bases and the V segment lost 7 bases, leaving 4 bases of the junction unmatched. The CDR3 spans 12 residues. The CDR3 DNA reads TGTGCCAGCACCGTGACAGGGGATGGCTACACCTTC. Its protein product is CASTVTGDGYTF.

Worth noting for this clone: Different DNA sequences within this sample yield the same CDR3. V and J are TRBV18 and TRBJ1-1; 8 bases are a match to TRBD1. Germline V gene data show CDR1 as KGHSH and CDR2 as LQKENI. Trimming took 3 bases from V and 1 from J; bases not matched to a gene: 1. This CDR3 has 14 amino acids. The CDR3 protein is CASSPQGANTEAFF. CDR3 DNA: TGTGCCAGCTCACCGCAGGGGGCGAACACTGAAGCTTTCTTT. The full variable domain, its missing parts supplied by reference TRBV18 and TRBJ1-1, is NAGVMQNPRHLVRRRGQEARLRCSPMKGHSHVYWYRQLPEEGLKFMVYLQKENIIDESGMPKERFSAEFPKEGPSILRIQQVVRGDSAAYFCASSPQGANTEAFFGQGTRLTVV.

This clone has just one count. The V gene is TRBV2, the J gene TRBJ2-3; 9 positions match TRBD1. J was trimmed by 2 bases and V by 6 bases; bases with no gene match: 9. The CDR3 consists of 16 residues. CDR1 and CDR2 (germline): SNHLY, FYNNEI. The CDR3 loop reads CASRDRGRGPTDTQYF. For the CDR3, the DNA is TGTGCCAGCAGGGACAGGGGCCGGGGACCCACAGATACGCAGTATTTT.

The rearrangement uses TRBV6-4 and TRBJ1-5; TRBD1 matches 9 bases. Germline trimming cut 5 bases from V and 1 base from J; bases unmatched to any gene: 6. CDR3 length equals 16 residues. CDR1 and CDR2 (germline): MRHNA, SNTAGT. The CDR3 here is CASSPTGGASNQPQHF. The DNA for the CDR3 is TGTGCCAGCAGTCCGACAGGGGGGGCCAGCAATCAGCCCCAGCATTTT.

CDR3 amino acids: CSVEPNRSWSEAFF. In DNA form, the CDR3 reads TGCAGCGTTGAACCAAACAGGAGCTGGTCTGAAGCTTTCTTT. The rearrangement uses TRBV29-1 and TRBJ1-1; TRBD1 is a possible D gene (5 bases). Germline CDR1 and CDR2: SQVTM and ANQGSEA. With 2 bases removed from V and 6 bases from J, the gap between germline ends came to 16 bases. CDR3 size: 14 residues. The whole variable domain, filled in from reference TRBV29-1 and TRBJ1-1, reads SAVISQKPSRDICQRGTSLTIQCQVDSQVTMMFWYRQQPGQSLTLIATANQGSEATYESGFVIDKFPISRPNLTFSTLTVSNMSPEDSSIYLCSVEPNRSWSEAFFGQGTRLTVV.

The CDR3 here is CASSLADSSGANVLTF. The CDR3 DNA sequence: TGTGCCAGCAGCCTGGCGGACAGCTCTGGGGCCAACGTCCTGACTTTC. The V call is TRBV14, the J call TRBJ2-6; TRBD1 is a possible D gene (6 bases). Germline V lookup: CDR1 SGHDN, CDR2 FVKESK. The CDR3 totals 16 residues. Trimming left V 4 bases short and J 0 bases short, with 10 bases between.

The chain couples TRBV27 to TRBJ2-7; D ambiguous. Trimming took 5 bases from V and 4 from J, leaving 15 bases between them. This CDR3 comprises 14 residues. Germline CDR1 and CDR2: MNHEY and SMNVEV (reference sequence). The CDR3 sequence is CASSLRQNGYEQYV. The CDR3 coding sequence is TGTGCCAGCAGTCTAAGACAAAACGGATACGAGCAGTACGTC.

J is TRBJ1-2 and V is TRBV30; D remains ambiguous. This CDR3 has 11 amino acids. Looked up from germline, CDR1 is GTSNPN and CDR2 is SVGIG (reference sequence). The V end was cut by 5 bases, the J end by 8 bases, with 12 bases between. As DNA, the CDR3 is TGTGCCTGGTCTCATTTCTACGGCTACACCTTC. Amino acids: CAWSHFYGYTF. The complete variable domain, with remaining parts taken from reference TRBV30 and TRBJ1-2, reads SQTIHQWPATLVQPVGSPLSLECTVEGTSNPNLYWYRQAAGRGLQLLFYSVGIGQISSEVPQNLSASRPQDRQFILSSKKLLLSDSGFYLCAWSHFYGYTFGSGTRLTVV.

The CDR3 nucleotides read TGTGCCAGCAGCCGAACCACAGGGGACAATCAGCCCCAGCATTTT. This encodes CASSRTTGDNQPQHF. The chain couples TRBV2 to TRBJ1-5, with 7 bases that match TRBD1. Germline lookup yields CDR1 SNHLY and CDR2 FYNNEI. With V trimmed by 6 bases and J by 3 bases, 8 bases remained unmatched. The CDR3 extends over 15 amino acids.

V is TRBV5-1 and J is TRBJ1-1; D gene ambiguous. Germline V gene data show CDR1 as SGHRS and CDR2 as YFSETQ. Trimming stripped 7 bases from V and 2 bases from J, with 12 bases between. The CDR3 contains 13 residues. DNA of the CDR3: TGCGCCAGCTGCAGGAAGGAAAACACTGAAGCTTTCTTT. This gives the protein CASCRKENTEAFF. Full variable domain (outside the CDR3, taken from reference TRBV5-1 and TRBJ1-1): KAGVTQTPRYLIKTRGQQVTLSCSPISGHRSVSWYQQTPGQGLQFLFEYFSETQRNKGNFPGRFSGRQFSNSRSEMNVSTLELGDSALYLCASCRKENTEAFFGQGTRLTVV.

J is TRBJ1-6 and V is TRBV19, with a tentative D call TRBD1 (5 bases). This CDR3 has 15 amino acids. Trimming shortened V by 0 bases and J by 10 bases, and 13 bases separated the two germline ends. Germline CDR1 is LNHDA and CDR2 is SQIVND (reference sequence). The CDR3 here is CASSIESRVGSPLHF. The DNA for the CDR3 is TGTGCCAGTAGTATAGAAAGCAGGGTTGGGTCACCCCTCCACTTT.